These 14 T cell receptor beta chains came from one sample sequenced in a study of CD8 T cells in Susac syndrome. Roughly 0.45 to 1 ug RNA was reverse transcribed with random hexamers. TCRdb re-analysed the immunoSEQ multiplex PCR reads in MiXCR, keeping a single row per CDR3 protein. The sample records approximately 110,000 distinct CDR3 sequences, just over 90% being singletons. Specimen: CD8+ T cells from PBMCs. Receptors were obtained from a human donor with multiple sclerosis.

This chain connects TRBV9 to TRBJ2-5; TRBD2 might be the D (5 bases). Germline-derived CDR1 and CDR2 are SGDLS and YYNGEE. This CDR3 region has 16 residues. V shed 0 bases and J shed 2 bases, with 14 bases lying between them. This CDR3 is CASSVEGGGWQETQYF. The CDR3 DNA follows: TGTGCCAGCAGCGTAGAAGGAGGTGGGTGGCAAGAGACCCAGTACTTC.

V gene TRBV20-1 combines with J gene TRBJ2-5; 10 nucleotides line up with TRBD2. V shed 4 bases and J 2 bases; nucleotides not matched to a gene: 10. The germline V gene has CDR1 DFQATT and CDR2 SNEGSKA (reference sequence). The CDR3 covers 16 residues. In DNA, the CDR3 is TGCAGTGCTAAGGCCCCAGCGGGGGGGCCTCAAGAGACCCAGTACTTC. Translating it yields CSAKAPAGGPQETQYF.

This chain joins TRBV12-3 or TRBV12-4 and TRBJ1-5, with D unclear. The V and J ends lost 5 bases and 7 bases respectively, with 21 bases between them. This CDR3 contains 16 residues. CDR3: CASSVRGEGPGQPQHF. The CDR3 DNA is TGTGCCAGCAGTGTCCGTGGTGAGGGCCCCGGACAGCCCCAGCATTTT.

This chain joins TRBV11-2 and TRBJ2-7, with a tentative D call TRBD2 (6 bases). The length of the CDR3 is 13 residues. Germline lookup yields CDR1 SGHAT and CDR2 FQNNGV. V was cut by 5 bases and J by 4 bases, with 12 bases left in between. The CDR3 nucleotides read TGTGCCAGCAGCGCGGGACTGAGATACGAGCAGTACTTC. This translates into CASSAGLRYEQYF.

The V call is TRBV20-1, the J call TRBJ2-7, with 11 bases identical to TRBD2. This CDR3 has 21 amino acids. V gave up 2 bases and J gave up 0 bases; unmatched junction bases: 21. Germline V CDR1 and CDR2: DFQATT, SNEGSKA (reference sequence). This CDR3 is CSARSLKASRGTSGSSYEQYF. The CDR3 nucleotides are TGCAGTGCTAGATCTCTCAAGGCCTCCCGGGGGACTAGCGGCAGCTCCTACGAGCAGTACTTC.

V and J are TRBV4-1 and TRBJ1-1, with 11 bases aligning to TRBD1. Germline CDR1 MGHRA, CDR2 YSYEKL. The CDR3 loop spans 15 amino acids. The junction had 7 bases not matched to a gene; V was cut back by 6 bases and J by 4 bases. In nucleotides, the CDR3 is TGCGCCAGCAGTCGGGACAGGGGGGGCCCCACTGAAGCTTTCTTT. This encodes CASSRDRGGPTEAFF.

The count of this clonotype is one. The gene calls are TRBV20-1 and TRBJ2-1; no firm D call. This CDR3 has 13 residues. The ends were cut back, 6 bases at V and 1 base at J, with 10 bases in the middle. Germline lookup yields CDR1 DFQATT and CDR2 SNEGSKA (reference sequence). The CDR3 DNA follows: TGCAGTGCACCCTGGGCGTCCTACAATGAGCAGTTCTTC. Its protein is CSAPWASYNEQFF.

The chain uses TRBV7-3 and TRBJ1-4; D not resolved. The CDR3 covers 16 residues. Germline V gives CDR1 SGHTA, CDR2 FQGTGA. The V and J ends lost 5 bases and 8 bases respectively, with 21 bases between them. CDR3 loop: CASSPVKVARGEKLFF. The CDR3 coding sequence is TGTGCCAGCAGCCCTGTTAAGGTAGCTCGGGGAGAAAAACTGTTTTTT.

V gene TRBV27 combines with J gene TRBJ1-2, with D perhaps matching TRBD1 (5 bases). The CDR3 has 13 amino acids. Germline values: CDR1 MNHEY, CDR2 SMNVEV (reference sequence). Trimming left V 2 bases short and J 8 bases short, with 12 bases between. Written as DNA, the CDR3 is TGTGCCAGCAGTTTAGGGGGGACTGGGGGCTACACCTTC. This encodes CASSLGGTGGYTF.

This clonotype was seen just once. The chain employs TRBV27 and TRBJ2-7; D ambiguous. Trimming left V 5 bases short and J 2 bases short, with 16 bases between. The length of the CDR3 is 15 residues. Germline values: CDR1 MNHEY, CDR2 SMNVEV (reference sequence). In DNA, the CDR3 is TGTGCCAGCAGTCCTCCTAGGGTTAGGGCCTACGAGCAGTACGTC. Translating gives CASSPPRVRAYEQYV.

The chain links TRBV7-9 to TRBJ2-3; D is undetermined. Germline CDR1 and CDR2: SEHNR and FQNEAQ (reference sequence). This CDR3 is 15 amino acids long. V was pared by 3 bases and J by 5 bases, with 15 bases between. DNA of the CDR3: TGTGCCAGCAGCTTGCCGGCGTTTAAACGAGATACGCAGTATTTT. It encodes CASSLPAFKRDTQYF.

This clonotype was observed once. The chain combines TRBV19 with TRBJ2-3; 8 nucleotides match TRBD1. J gave up 5 bases and V 4 bases, and 8 bases lay outside the gene matches. The CDR3 runs 15 residues. From germline, CDR1 is LNHDA and CDR2 SQIVND (reference sequence). This chain's CDR3 is CASSRTGGWIDTQYF. The CDR3 region has the DNA TGTGCCAGTAGTAGAACAGGGGGATGGATAGATACGCAGTATTTT.

The chain joins TRBV5-1 to TRBJ1-4; 8 positions agree with TRBD1. The CDR3 consists of 15 residues. J gave up 7 bases and V 0 bases, and 5 bases lay outside the gene matches. CDR1 is SGHRS and CDR2 is YFSETQ in the germline V gene. As DNA, the CDR3 is TGCGCCAGCAGCTTGGCACAGGGGGATCGTGAAAAACTGTTTTTT. This gives the protein CASSLAQGDREKLFF.

This chain joins TRBV5-1 and TRBJ2-1; TRBD2 aligns across 8 bases. Germline V lookup: CDR1 SGHRS, CDR2 YFSETQ. CDR3 length: 14 amino acids. Trimming at V came to 2 bases and at J to 9 bases, leaving 7 bases not matched to a gene. The CDR3 is CASSFYREGREQFF. The CDR3 DNA reads TGCGCCAGCAGCTTCTATCGGGAGGGCCGTGAGCAGTTCTTC.